The subject of this entry is one TCR beta chain. The data are from a study of blood T cell repertoires in COVID-19. The CDR3 contains 13 residues. In germline, CDR1 is KGHSH, CDR2 LQKENI. Trimming pared 6 bases from V and 1 base from J, leaving 9 bases between. TCRdb's copy holds only in-frame clones and misses some; the assay was immunoSEQ multiplex PCR. The sample shows 120,000 or so clones, over 75% of them seen only once. This TCR was recovered from a woman at least 80 years old with acute or convalescent COVID-19. The genes are TRBV18 and TRBJ2-5; D is unresolved. The source material was peripheral blood. For the CDR3, the DNA is TGTGCCAGCTCGCTATACCCCCAAGAGACCCAGTACTTC. It specifies CASSLYPQETQYF.